Listed here are 19 T cell receptor beta chains from one sample, sequenced in a study of blood T cell repertoires in COVID-19. The method was immunoSEQ multiplex PCR; TCRdb's version includes in-frame clones alone and lacks a portion of them. In the table there are some 200,000 clones, approximately 82% of which are singletons. The sample taken for sequencing was peripheral blood. These receptor sequences come from a human donor with acute or convalescent COVID-19. The donor label of this sample is uncertain.

The chain has TRBV30 and TRBJ2-1; the match to TRBD1 covers 7 bases. V was pared by 3 bases and J by 13 bases, with 9 bases of the junction left unmatched. The CDR3 is made up of 12 amino acids. The V gene's germline CDR1 is GTSNPN and CDR2 SVGIG (reference sequence). CDR3 loop: CAWSYDRAFQFF. As DNA, the CDR3 is TGTGCCTGGAGCTATGACAGGGCTTTCCAGTTCTTC. Complete variable domain (other parts from reference TRBV30 and TRBJ2-1): SQTIHQWPATLVQPVGSPLSLECTVEGTSNPNLYWYRQAAGRGLQLLFYSVGIGQISSEVPQNLSASRPQDRQFILSSKKLLLSDSGFYLCAWSYDRAFQFFGPGTRLTVL.

The rearrangement joins TRBV24-1 to TRBJ1-2; TRBD1 aligns across 9 bases. V was clipped by 4 bases and J by 4 bases; unmatched bases: 6. CDR3 length: 15 residues. Germline V gives CDR1 KGHDR, CDR2 SFDVKD. The CDR3 sequence: CATSEGQGYGYGYTF. CDR3 bases: TGTGCCACCAGTGAAGGACAGGGGTATGGCTATGGCTACACCTTC.

This clone appeared once. V gene TRBV25-1 combines with J gene TRBJ1-1; D gene unclear. Germline V gene data show CDR1 as MGHDK and CDR2 as SYGVNS. The V end was cut by 0 bases, the J end by 1 base, with 9 bases between. The CDR3 has 15 amino acids. CDR3 nucleotide sequence: TGTGCCAGCAGTGAATATGGGCAGCCGAACACTGAAGCTTTCTTT. Translation: CASSEYGQPNTEAFF.

The rearrangement links TRBV18 to TRBJ2-3; the D gene is possibly TRBD2 (5 bases). V lost 3 bases and J 5 bases, leaving 15 bases between the germline ends. The germline gives CDR1 KGHSH, CDR2 LQKENI. This CDR3 contains 15 residues. The CDR3 nucleotides are TGTGCCAGCTCACCGGGAGATGGGAAGGTAGATACGCAGTATTTT. It encodes CASSPGDGKVDTQYF.

The V and J genes are TRBV18 and TRBJ1-1; TRBD1 aligns across 8 bases. This CDR3 contains 14 residues. The J segment lost 5 bases and the V segment lost 6 bases, leaving 8 bases of the junction unmatched. Germline V gene data show CDR1 as KGHSH and CDR2 as LQKENI. The CDR3 protein is CASSAGQGGTEAFF. DNA for the CDR3: TGTGCCAGCTCTGCAGGACAGGGAGGGACTGAAGCTTTCTTT.

This chain links TRBV5-5 with TRBJ2-7; perhaps TRBD2 as D (5 bases). This CDR3 region has 12 residues. The germline CDR1 and CDR2 sequences are SGHKS and YYEKEE (reference sequence). V was cut by 4 bases and J by 4 bases, with 9 bases left in between. The CDR3 loop is CASSPGSYEQYF. Here the CDR3 DNA reads TGTGCCAGCAGCCCGGGGTCGTACGAGCAGTACTTC.

The rearrangement joins TRBV28 to TRBJ2-1; TRBD1 agrees at 7 bases. The length of the CDR3 is 18 residues. The junction had 14 bases not matched to a gene; V was cut back by 4 bases and J by 2 bases. Germline loops: CDR1 MDHEN, CDR2 SYDVKM. For the CDR3, the DNA is TGTGCCAGCAGTTCACCTACGATAGACAGGGTGGCCTACAATGAGCAGTTCTTC. It is translated as CASSSPTIDRVAYNEQFF.

Comments on this clone: Distinct nucleotide sequences in the sample also encode this CDR3. J is TRBJ1-1 and V is TRBV6-5; tentatively, D is TRBD1 (5 bases). Germline lookup yields CDR1 MNHEY and CDR2 SVGAGI. V was clipped by 2 bases and J by 0 bases, with 10 bases between them. The CDR3 spans 15 residues. The CDR3 nucleotides are TGTGCCAGCAGTTACGCGGGACTCATGAACACTGAAGCTTTCTTT. It is translated as CASSYAGLMNTEAFF.

The chain carries TRBV19 and TRBJ2-5, with a tentative D call TRBD1 (6 bases). CDR1 and CDR2 (germline): LNHDA, SQIVND (reference sequence). The V and J ends lost 2 bases and 4 bases respectively, with 11 bases between them. CDR3 size: 14 residues. The CDR3 sequence is CASSINLGGETQYF. CDR3 in DNA: TGTGCCAGTAGTATAAACTTAGGGGGAGAGACCCAGTACTTC.

This clone is classed as medium-sized. V usage is TRBV11-2 and J usage is TRBJ2-3; possible D gene TRBD2, 5 bases. Germline-derived CDR1 and CDR2 are SGHAT and FQNNGV. Deletions cut 0 bases from V and 5 bases from J, with 12 bases between. This CDR3 region has 15 residues. The CDR3 nucleotides read TGTGCCAGCAGCTTAGAGTTTGGGAGTGGAGATACGCAGTATTTT. Residues: CASSLEFGSGDTQYF.

The V gene is TRBV6-5, the J gene TRBJ1-1; tentative D call: TRBD1 (5 bases). The CDR3 contains 14 residues. Germline assignment: CDR1 MNHEY and CDR2 SVGAGI. V was cut by 2 bases and J by 0 bases, with 7 bases left in between. The CDR3 nucleotides are TGTGCCAGCAGTTACGGGGCCGTGAACACTGAAGCTTTCTTT. Translation: CASSYGAVNTEAFF.

The chain's CDR3 is CASSILGLGDTEAFF. As DNA, the CDR3 is TGTGCCAGTAGTATCCTCGGCCTAGGGGACACTGAAGCTTTCTTT. The chain has TRBV19 and TRBJ1-1; possible D gene TRBD1, 5 bases. Trimming cost V 3 bases and J 3 bases, with 14 bases left between them. Looked up from germline, CDR1 is LNHDA and CDR2 is SQIVND (reference sequence). This CDR3 region has 15 residues.

The chain has TRBV19 and TRBJ2-7; D unresolved. Germline-derived CDR1 and CDR2 are LNHDA and SQIVND (reference sequence). The CDR3 is 14 residues long. Between the trimmed V and J ends, which lost 3 bases and 2 bases, there was a span of 11 bases. DNA for the CDR3: TGTGCCAGTAGTATCGGATACGGAGCCTACGAGCAGTACTTC. Translating it yields CASSIGYGAYEQYF.

The gene calls are TRBV5-5 and TRBJ1-1, with a tentative D call TRBD1 (5 bases). The germline V gene has CDR1 SGHKS and CDR2 YYEKEE (reference sequence). This CDR3 region has 13 residues. Deletions cut 1 base from V and 7 bases from J, with 11 bases between. The CDR3 DNA follows: TGTGCCAGCAGCTTGTTGACAGCCGTTGAAGCTTTCTTT. This gives the protein CASSLLTAVEAFF.

The chain couples TRBV4-2 to TRBJ2-1; TRBD1 agrees at 8 bases. Germline values: CDR1 LGHNA, CDR2 YNFKEQ. The CDR3 extends over 17 amino acids. V trimming: 0 bases; J trimming: 9 bases; junction bases outside the gene matches: 13. DNA of the CDR3: TGTGCCAGCAGCCAAGAAAGCGGCAGGGGGCTAATTGGTGAGCAGTTCTTC. The encoded protein is CASSQESGRGLIGEQFF.

This clone was seen a handful of times. This chain links TRBV6-5 with TRBJ1-5; possible D gene TRBD1, 6 bases. The CDR3 totals 14 residues. Trimming removed 5 bases at V and 1 base at J, with 9 bases between. The V gene's germline CDR1 is MNHEY and CDR2 SVGAGI. CDR3 coding DNA: TGTGCCAGCAGTCTGGACAGAAGCAATCAGCCCCAGCATTTT. This translates into CASSLDRSNQPQHF.

This sequence joins TRBV19 and TRBJ1-5, with 11 bases fitting TRBD1. This CDR3 spans 16 amino acids. V was pared by 6 bases and J by 5 bases, with 9 bases of the junction left unmatched. Germline V CDR1 and CDR2: LNHDA, SQIVND (reference sequence). This CDR3 is CASRPPEGQGDQPQHF. CDR3 in DNA: TGTGCCAGTAGACCGCCGGAGGGACAGGGGGATCAGCCCCAGCATTTT.

The J gene is TRBJ2-1, the V gene TRBV24-1, with D perhaps matching TRBD2 (5 bases). Germline loops: CDR1 KGHDR, CDR2 SFDVKD. V was clipped by 4 bases and J by 7 bases, with 10 bases between them. CDR3 length: 13 amino acids. The CDR3 nucleotides are TGTGCCACCAGTGAGCCCGGGAAGAATGAGCAGTTCTTC. Its translation: CATSEPGKNEQFF.

This clone appeared a single time. This chain uses TRBV21-1 with TRBJ2-3; TRBD1 is the table's D call and was not checked against the DNA. TRBV21-1 represents a pseudogene. This CDR3 contains 14 residues. The CDR3 bases are TGTGCCAGCAGCGCACAGGGAAGCACAGATACGCAGTATTTT. This sequence encodes CASSAQGSTDTQYF.